The 20 T cell receptor beta chains listed next were all sequenced from one sample in a study of blood T cells in healthy people across ages. Together with a sample-barcoded 5' primer, a J-beta primer mix was included in a second PCR lasting about 7 to 11 cycles. TCRdb called the 5' RACE reads again in MiXCR, with one record for every CDR3 protein. Of roughly 680,000 distinct CDR3 sequences detected, about 52% appear once; the ten largest clones hold about 32%. Material for sequencing was blood. The receptors shown here come from a woman aged 55-75 years in good health.

The V call is TRBV2, the J call TRBJ2-7; 7 bases are shared with TRBD2. The trim removed 7 bases at V and 2 bases at J, leaving 5 bases unmatched. The CDR3 is 13 amino acids. The germline gives CDR1 SNHLY, CDR2 FYNNEI. CDR3 in DNA: TGTGCCAGCATCCTCGGGACTACCTACGAGCAGTACTTC. Translation gives CASILGTTYEQYF.

This clonotype was counted between two and nine times. The chain joins TRBV25-1 to TRBJ1-6; no clear D gene. Germline CDR1 and CDR2: MGHDK and SYGVNS. V lost 3 bases and J lost 6, with 15 bases in between. The CDR3 covers 16 residues. CDR3 DNA sequence: TGTGCCAGCAGTGACTCCGTCCGAATCGGTAATTCACCCCTCCACTTT. Amino acid sequence: CASSDSVRIGNSPLHF. Variable domain in full (rest from reference TRBV25-1 and TRBJ1-6): EADIYQTPRYLVIGTGKKITLECSQTMGHDKMYWYQQDPGMELHLIHYSYGVNSTEKGDLSSESTVSRIRTEHFPLTLESARPSHTSQYLCASSDSVRIGNSPLHFGNGTRLTVT.

This chain's CDR3 is CATSESTGVYEQFF. In DNA form, the CDR3 reads TGTGCCACCAGTGAATCGACAGGGGTCTATGAGCAGTTCTTC. The chain uses TRBV24-1 and TRBJ2-1, with 8 bases matching TRBD1. The trim removed 4 bases at V and 8 bases at J, leaving 6 bases unmatched. Germline-derived CDR1 and CDR2 are KGHDR and SFDVKD. The CDR3 runs to 14 residues.

This chain joins TRBV12-3 or TRBV12-4 and TRBJ2-3; maybe TRBD2 (6 bases). This CDR3 is built from 16 residues. Trimming shortened V by 1 base and J by 3 bases, and 14 bases separated the two germline ends. The CDR3 DNA reads as TGTGCCAGCAGTTTAGGGGCGGGATCAGGAACAGATACGCAGTATTTT. Amino acid sequence: CASSLGAGSGTDTQYF.

The J gene is TRBJ2-1, the V gene TRBV6-8, with D maybe TRBD2 (5 bases). Deletions cut 2 bases from V and 8 bases from J, with 19 bases between. The CDR3 has 16 residues. Germline values: CDR1 MNHGY, CDR2 SAAAGT. The CDR3 sequence is CASSYPVRTRRDEQFF. The DNA for the CDR3 is TGTGCCAGCAGTTACCCCGTCCGGACCAGGCGGGATGAGCAGTTCTTC.

This clonotype was seen a few times. The rearrangement joins TRBV29-1 to TRBJ1-1; 8 bases map to TRBD1. The V and J ends lost 8 bases and 3 bases, in that order; junction bases with no gene match: 5. Per germline, CDR1 SQVTM and CDR2 ANQGSEA. CDR3 length: 12 amino acids. CDR3 sequence: CSHRGKDTEAFF. CDR3 sequence (DNA): TGCAGCCACAGGGGGAAGGACACTGAAGCTTTCTTT.

This chain joins TRBV5-1 and TRBJ2-3, with D maybe TRBD2 (5 bases). CDR1 is SGHRS and CDR2 is YFSETQ in the germline V gene. The length of the CDR3 is 13 residues. Between the trimmed V and J ends, which lost 1 base and 4 bases, there was a span of 7 bases. Here the CDR3 reads CASSLFGADTQYF. The CDR3 region has the DNA TGCGCCAGCAGCTTGTTCGGGGCAGATACGCAGTATTTT.

V and J are TRBV20-1 and TRBJ1-1; perhaps TRBD1 as D (5 bases). V dropped 3 bases and J dropped 4 bases, with 12 bases sitting between them. Germline assignment: CDR1 DFQATT and CDR2 SNEGSKA (reference sequence). The CDR3 spans 13 residues. The chain's CDR3 is CSASWPGGTEAFF. For the CDR3, the DNA is TGCAGTGCTAGTTGGCCCGGGGGCACTGAAGCTTTCTTT.

Turning to this clonotype: This may be a read error: a much more frequent sequence differs by one nucleotide. The rearrangement uses TRBV19 and TRBJ2-7; TRBD2 matches at 11 bases. The CDR3 runs 15 residues. V dropped 4 bases and J dropped 7; count of bases not matched to a gene: 9. Germline CDR1 is LNHDA and CDR2 is SQIVND (reference sequence). CDR3: CASSTTSGSYDEQYF. CDR3 sequence (DNA): TGTGCCAGTAGTACTACTAGCGGGAGTTATGATGAGCAGTACTTC.

The chain links TRBV27 to TRBJ2-5; D gene uncertain. Per the germline V gene, CDR1 is MNHEY and CDR2 is SMNVEV (reference sequence). The CDR3 consists of 13 residues. V was trimmed by 4 bases and J by 4 bases, leaving 10 bases between them. The CDR3 region is CASSSTSGETQYF. CDR3 nucleotide sequence: TGTGCCAGCAGTTCAACCTCGGGAGAGACCCAGTACTTC.

This sequence joins TRBV15 and TRBJ2-1, with 10 bases that match TRBD2. Germline values: CDR1 LNHNV, CDR2 YYDKDF (reference sequence). The CDR3 loop spans 15 amino acids. Trimming at V came to 0 bases and at J to 4 bases, leaving 0 bases not matched to a gene. The CDR3 nucleotides read TGTGCCACCAGCAGAGAACTAGCGGGGTACAATGAGCAGTTCTTC. Residues: CATSRELAGYNEQFF.

The chain couples TRBV7-2 to TRBJ1-2, with D uncertain. CDR3 length: 15 amino acids. CDR1 and CDR2 from the germline V gene are SGHTA and FQGNSA. Between the trimmed V and J ends, which lost 5 bases and 8 bases, there was a span of 21 bases. CDR3 bases: TGTGCCAGCAGCCTCAAGACACCACTCTCGGGGGGCTACACCTTC. This sequence encodes CASSLKTPLSGGYTF.

This clonotype was seen only a few times. The gene calls are TRBV20-1 and TRBJ2-7; the match to TRBD2 covers 12 bases. V gave up 0 bases and J gave up 2 bases; unmatched junction bases: 11. The germline V gene has CDR1 DFQATT and CDR2 SNEGSKA (reference sequence). CDR3 length: 18 amino acids. CDR3 in DNA: TGCAGTGCTAGAGATCTGCTAGCGGGAGGGGAACAAACCTACGAGCAGTACTTC. This encodes CSARDLLAGGEQTYEQYF.

This clonotype was detected a few times. The genes are TRBV4-1 and TRBJ2-5; no firm D call. Trimming took off 1 base at V and 2 bases at J, with 17 bases between the two ends. Germline V gene sequence: CDR1 MGHRA, CDR2 YSYEKL. The length of the CDR3 is 17 residues. DNA of the CDR3: TGCGCCAGCAGCCAAGCCTATCTTTCCTCCCGGCAAGAGACCCAGTACTTC. It codes for CASSQAYLSSRQETQYF.

Remarks on this clonotype: An end of the junction differs from the germline gene, which may be a read error. The chain employs TRBV6-2 or TRBV6-3 and TRBJ2-5; D ambiguous. Looked up from germline, CDR1 is MNHEY and CDR2 is SVGEGT. The CDR3 length is 11 residues. The CDR3 DNA follows: TGTGCCAGCAGTCCGTTCCAGACGCAGTACTTC. It codes for CASSPFQTQYF.

This chain links TRBV20-1 with TRBJ2-4, with D perhaps matching TRBD1 (8 bases). The assigned J gene may be wrong: the sequence end matches TRBJ2-7 better. The CDR3 has 13 residues. The V gene's germline CDR1 is DFQATT and CDR2 SNEGSKA (reference sequence). The CDR3 loop is CSARTGRGYEQYF. The CDR3, as DNA: TGCAGTGCTCGGACAGGGAGGGGCTACGAGCAGTACTTC.

Written as DNA, the CDR3 is TGTGCCAGCAGCGTTGGGGACGGAGGTTTTATAGCTTTCTTT. As protein: CASSVGDGGFIAFF. The V gene is TRBV9, the J gene TRBJ1-1; TRBD1 is a possible D gene (5 bases). This CDR3 has 14 residues. V dropped 2 bases and J dropped 10 bases, with 18 bases sitting between them. CDR1 is SGDLS and CDR2 is YYNGEE in the germline V gene.

This chain uses TRBV21-1 with TRBJ2-1; TRBD2 reflects the table's D call only, with no check against the DNA. TRBV21-1 is noted as a pseudogene. The CDR3 is 18 residues long. The CDR3 loop is CASSKVSQTRSYHNEQFF. In DNA form, the CDR3 reads TGTGCCAGCAGCAAAGTATCCCAGACTAGGTCCTACCACAATGAGCAGTTCTTC.

This clonotype was found a few times. This rearrangement joins TRBV20-1 to TRBJ2-1; 15 bases align to TRBD2. The CDR3 consists of 14 residues. V trimming: 5 bases; J trimming: 8 bases; junction bases outside the gene matches: 4. In germline, CDR1 is DFQATT, CDR2 SNEGSKA (reference sequence). The CDR3 here is CSAPGLAGGHEQFF. CDR3 DNA: TGCAGTGCTCCGGGACTAGCGGGAGGCCATGAGCAGTTCTTC.

The chain couples TRBV20-1 to TRBJ2-5; maybe TRBD1 (5 bases). The CDR3 is 16 residues long. Trimming removed 0 bases from V and 3 bases from J, with 17 bases in between. Per germline, CDR1 DFQATT and CDR2 SNEGSKA (reference sequence). CDR3 sequence reads: CSAREGNRFGKETQYF. CDR3 nucleotide sequence: TGCAGTGCTAGAGAGGGGAACAGGTTTGGCAAAGAGACCCAGTACTTC.